The entry below gives a single TCR beta chain sequence along with its context. The sample is drawn from a study of blood T cell repertoires in COVID-19. Ages ranged from about 18 to 89 years, with residence in around 24 US areas. Participants reported their clinical history, and cohort assignment relied on those reports. The trim removed 1 base at V and 1 base at J, leaving 7 bases unmatched. The CDR3 extends over 18 amino acids. The germline V gene encodes CDR1 KGHSH and CDR2 LQKENI. Original processing methods: How many nucleated cells were present was estimated from reference gene primer amplification. Sequenced by immunoSEQ multiplex PCR; TCRdb stores in-frame clones only, minus some. V, J and clone size derive from that table, while D and trimming were established from the DNA sequence. The sample has 400,000 to 550,000 clones; roughly nine tenths are singletons.

This clonotype originated in a woman aged 18-29 years with acute COVID-19. The V gene is TRBV18, the J gene TRBJ2-2, with 9 nucleotides matching TRBD2. Sequencing was carried out using PBMCs or T cells enriched from blood (not recorded which). CDR3 residues: CASSPRETSGWNTGELFF. CDR3 bases: TGTGCCAGCTCACCACGGGAGACTAGCGGTTGGAACACCGGGGAGCTGTTTTTT.